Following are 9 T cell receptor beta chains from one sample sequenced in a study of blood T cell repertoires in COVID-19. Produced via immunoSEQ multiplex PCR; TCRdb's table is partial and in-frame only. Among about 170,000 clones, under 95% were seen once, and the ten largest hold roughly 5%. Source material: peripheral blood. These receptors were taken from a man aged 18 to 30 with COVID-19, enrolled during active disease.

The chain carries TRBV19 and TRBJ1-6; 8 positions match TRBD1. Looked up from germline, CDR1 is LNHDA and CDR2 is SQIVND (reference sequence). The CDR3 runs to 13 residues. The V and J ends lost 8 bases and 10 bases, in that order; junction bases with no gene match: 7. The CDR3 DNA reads TGTGCCAGTGGAACAGGGGGGCGCTCACCCCTCCACTTT. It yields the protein CASGTGGRSPLHF.

The CDR3 DNA follows: TGTGCCTTTCCTTCCAGAGAGGGGGCAACAGATACGCAGTATTTT. Its translation: CAFPSREGATDTQYF. The chain couples TRBV30 to TRBJ2-3, with TRBD1 matching 7 bases. The CDR3 totals 15 residues. J lost 3 bases, V lost 7 bases, and 13 bases had no gene match. Looked up from germline, CDR1 is GTSNPN and CDR2 is SVGIG (reference sequence).

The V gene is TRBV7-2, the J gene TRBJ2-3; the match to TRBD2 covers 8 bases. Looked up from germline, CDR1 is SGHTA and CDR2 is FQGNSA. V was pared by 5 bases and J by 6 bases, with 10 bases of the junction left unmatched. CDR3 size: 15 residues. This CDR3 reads CASSLPGLVWDTQYF. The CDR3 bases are TGTGCCAGCAGCCTTCCGGGACTAGTATGGGATACGCAGTATTTT.

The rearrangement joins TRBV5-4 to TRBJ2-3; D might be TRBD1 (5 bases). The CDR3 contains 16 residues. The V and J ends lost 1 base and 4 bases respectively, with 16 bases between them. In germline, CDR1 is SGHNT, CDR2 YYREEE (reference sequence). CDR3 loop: CASSLQGSLSADTQYF. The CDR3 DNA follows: TGTGCCAGCAGCTTGCAGGGCAGCCTAAGCGCAGATACGCAGTATTTT.

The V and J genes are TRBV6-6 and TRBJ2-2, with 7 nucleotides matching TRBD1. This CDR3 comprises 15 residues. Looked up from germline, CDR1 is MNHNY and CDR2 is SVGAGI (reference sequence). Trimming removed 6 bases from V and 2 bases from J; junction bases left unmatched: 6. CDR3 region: CASSHRQGNTGELFF. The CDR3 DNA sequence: TGTGCCAGCAGCCACCGACAGGGTAACACCGGGGAGCTGTTTTTT.

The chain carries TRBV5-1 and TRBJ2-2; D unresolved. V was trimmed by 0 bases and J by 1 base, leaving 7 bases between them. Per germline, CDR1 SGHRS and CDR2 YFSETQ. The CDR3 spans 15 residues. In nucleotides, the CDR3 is TGCGCCAGCAGCTTGGATTCAGGGAACACCGGGGAGCTGTTTTTT. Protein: CASSLDSGNTGELFF. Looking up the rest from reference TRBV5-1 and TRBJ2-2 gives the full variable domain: KAGVTQTPRYLIKTRGQQVTLSCSPISGHRSVSWYQQTPGQGLQFLFEYFSETQRNKGNFPGRFSGRQFSNSRSEMNVSTLELGDSALYLCASSLDSGNTGELFFGEGSRLTVL.

DNA of the CDR3: TGTGCCAGCAGTGATATAGGGGATTTAGGCAATCAGCCCCAGCATTTT. Translation: CASSDIGDLGNQPQHF. The rearrangement uses TRBV28 and TRBJ1-5; possibly TRBD1 for D (5 bases). Germline V gene lookup returns CDR1 MDHEN and CDR2 SYDVKM. V lost 5 bases, J lost 2 bases, and 16 bases lay in between. The CDR3 totals 16 residues.

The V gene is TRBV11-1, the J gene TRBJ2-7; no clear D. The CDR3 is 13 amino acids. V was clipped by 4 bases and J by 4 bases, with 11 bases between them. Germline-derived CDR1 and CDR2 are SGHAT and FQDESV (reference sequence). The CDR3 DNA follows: TGTGCCAGCAGCTCGACTTGGATTTACGAGCAGTACTTC. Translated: CASSSTWIYEQYF.

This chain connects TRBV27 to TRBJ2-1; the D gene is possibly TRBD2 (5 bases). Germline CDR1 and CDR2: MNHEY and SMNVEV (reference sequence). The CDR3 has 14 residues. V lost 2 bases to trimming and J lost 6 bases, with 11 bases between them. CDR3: CASSLAGLLNEQFF. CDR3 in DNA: TGTGCCAGCAGTTTAGCTGGACTCCTCAATGAGCAGTTCTTC.